The rows below give T cell receptor beta chains drawn from one sample of a study of CD4 T cells in relation to SARS-CoV-2 and coronaviruses. Only in-frame clones appear in the TCRdb table, and some are missing; sequencing was by immunoSEQ multiplex PCR. The sample includes 20,000 to 25,000 clones, 72% seen only once; the top ten take about 17%. These TCRs' antigens remain unknown. Input material: CD4+ T cells from PBMCs, cultured in vitro. The receptors derive from a human donor in good health. The CDR3 runs from the conserved cysteine through the conserved F or W. The order of the fields is CDR3 DNA, CDR3 protein, clone size, V gene, D gene, J gene. The D gene is left open where the match is weak. Size is omitted from some rows. Given values are once, few, many or a class for expanded clones.

CDR3 DNA: TGTGCCAGCAGCGGGACTAGCGGGGGGGGTAATGAGCAGTTCTTC; CDR3 protein: CASSGTSGGGNEQFF; clone size: -; V gene: TRBV9; D gene: TRBD2; J gene: TRBJ2-1
CDR3 DNA: TGTGCTAGTGGTTTAGGACAGCATTCTGGGGAAAAACTGTTTTTT; CDR3 protein: CASGLGQHSGEKLFF; clone size: -; V gene: TRBV12-5; D gene: -; J gene: TRBJ1-4
CDR3 DNA: TGTGCCAGTAGTATTGGTCAGGGGGTCTCGTTAGCCAAAAACATTCAGTACTTC; CDR3 protein: CASSIGQGVSLAKNIQYF; clone size: -; V gene: TRBV19; D gene: TRBD1; J gene: TRBJ2-4
CDR3 DNA: TGTGCCAGTGCGCCGGCCACGAACCGGGGTAGCAATCAGCCCCAGCATTTT; CDR3 protein: CASAPATNRGSNQPQHF; clone size: -; V gene: TRBV19; D gene: -; J gene: TRBJ1-5
CDR3 DNA: TGTGCCAGCAGCTTTGCAGCTACAGGGGGCGGGCAGCCCCAGCATTTT; CDR3 protein: CASSFAATGGGQPQHF; clone size: -; V gene: TRBV7-2; D gene: TRBD1; J gene: TRBJ1-5
CDR3 DNA: TGTGCCAGCGGCGTTGGACTAGCGGGCACAGATACGCAGTATTTT; CDR3 protein: CASGVGLAGTDTQYF; clone size: -; V gene: TRBV11-2; D gene: TRBD2; J gene: TRBJ2-3
CDR3 DNA: TGTGCCAGCAGGGACCGGGGGGGCGGCAATCAGCCCCAGCATTTT; CDR3 protein: CASRDRGGGNQPQHF; clone size: -; V gene: TRBV6-6; D gene: -; J gene: TRBJ1-5
CDR3 DNA: TGTGCCAGCAGCTTAGGAGGGACGCCGAACACCGGGGAGCTGTTTTTT; CDR3 protein: CASSLGGTPNTGELFF; clone size: -; V gene: TRBV13; D gene: -; J gene: TRBJ2-2
CDR3 DNA: TGTGCCAGCAGCCAAGTTTCCAGGGCTTACTCCTACGAGCAGTACTTC; CDR3 protein: CASSQVSRAYSYEQYF; clone size: few; V gene: TRBV3-1/TRBV3-2; D gene: -; J gene: TRBJ2-7
CDR3 DNA: TGCGCCAGCAGCCAGGGAAGGGCCGATACGCAGTATTTT; CDR3 protein: CASSQGRADTQYF; clone size: -; V gene: TRBV4-3; D gene: -; J gene: TRBJ2-3
CDR3 DNA: TGTGCCAGCAGCACCGACACAGATACGCAGTATTTT; CDR3 protein: CASSTDTDTQYF; clone size: -; V gene: TRBV11-2; D gene: -; J gene: TRBJ2-3
CDR3 DNA: TGCGCCAGCAGCTTGGTCGCAGGTAATAGAGAAGCTTTCTTT; CDR3 protein: CASSLVAGNREAFF; clone size: few; V gene: TRBV5-1; D gene: -; J gene: TRBJ1-1
CDR3 DNA: TGTGCCAGCAGTACCGGGACTAGCGGACAGAACAATGAGCAGTTCTTC; CDR3 protein: CASSTGTSGQNNEQFF; clone size: -; V gene: TRBV2; D gene: TRBD2; J gene: TRBJ2-1
CDR3 DNA: TGTGCCAGCAGCTTAGCAGGGGAGCCACTCACTGAAGCTTTCTTT; CDR3 protein: CASSLAGEPLTEAFF; clone size: -; V gene: TRBV7-9; D gene: -; J gene: TRBJ1-1
CDR3 DNA: TGTGCCAGTAGTATTGGGGGACTAGCGCGGCAGCTGTTTTTT; CDR3 protein: CASSIGGLARQLFF; clone size: -; V gene: TRBV19; D gene: TRBD2; J gene: TRBJ2-2
CDR3 DNA: TGTGCCAGCAGTTTACAGGGCTCCTATGGCTACACCTTC; CDR3 protein: CASSLQGSYGYTF; clone size: -; V gene: TRBV28; D gene: -; J gene: TRBJ1-2
CDR3 DNA: TGTGCCTCCTCGGGGGGCCTACCGGGGGATTCACCCCTCCACTTT; CDR3 protein: CASSGGLPGDSPLHF; clone size: few; V gene: TRBV6-5; D gene: -; J gene: TRBJ1-6
CDR3 DNA: TGTGCCAGCAGCCGACTCGGAAACAATGAGCAGTTCTTC; CDR3 protein: CASSRLGNNEQFF; clone size: -; V gene: TRBV6-2/TRBV6-3; D gene: -; J gene: TRBJ2-1
CDR3 DNA: TGTGCCAGCAGTCAACCGCGGACTAGCGGGGGGGCCGGCTCGGGGACCCAGTACTTC; CDR3 protein: CASSQPRTSGGAGSGTQYF; clone size: -; V gene: TRBV6-2/TRBV6-3; D gene: TRBD2; J gene: TRBJ2-5
CDR3 DNA: TGTGCCAGCAGCCAACCGGACGGACTAACTAACTATGGCTACACCTTC; CDR3 protein: CASSQPDGLTNYGYTF; clone size: -; V gene: TRBV3-1/TRBV3-2; D gene: -; J gene: TRBJ1-2
CDR3 DNA: TGTGCCAGCAGCTTAGGGCTAGCGGGGGTCAATGAGCAGTTCTTC; CDR3 protein: CASSLGLAGVNEQFF; clone size: -; V gene: TRBV7-3; D gene: TRBD2; J gene: TRBJ2-1
CDR3 DNA: TGCGCCAGCAGCGTCACTAGCACAGATACGCAGTATTTT; CDR3 protein: CASSVTSTDTQYF; clone size: -; V gene: TRBV5-1; D gene: -; J gene: TRBJ2-3
CDR3 DNA: TGTGCCAGCAGTTCTACTAGGGGGACCGGGGAGCTGTTTTTT; CDR3 protein: CASSSTRGTGELFF; clone size: -; V gene: TRBV28; D gene: -; J gene: TRBJ2-2
CDR3 DNA: TGTGCCAGCAGTTATCGGACCGGGACCGGCGGGGAGCTGTTTTTT; CDR3 protein: CASSYRTGTGGELFF; clone size: once; V gene: TRBV6-2/TRBV6-3; D gene: -; J gene: TRBJ2-2
CDR3 DNA: TGTGCCAGCAGCCCCGGGGACAGGGATTTTCTCTATGGCTACACCTTC; CDR3 protein: CASSPGDRDFLYGYTF; clone size: -; V gene: TRBV16; D gene: TRBD1; J gene: TRBJ1-2
CDR3 DNA: TGTGCCTGGAGTGTAATCCGGGATACGCAGTATTTT; CDR3 protein: CAWSVIRDTQYF; clone size: -; V gene: TRBV30; D gene: -; J gene: TRBJ2-3
CDR3 DNA: TGTGCCAGCAGCTTACTTAGAGACCTTAAGCCCCAGCATTTT; CDR3 protein: CASSLLRDLKPQHF; clone size: -; V gene: TRBV7-2; D gene: -; J gene: TRBJ1-5
CDR3 DNA: TGTGCCAGCAGTACTCCGGCCCGACCCGGACGGGAGACCCAGTACTTC; CDR3 protein: CASSTPARPGRETQYF; clone size: -; V gene: TRBV6-2/TRBV6-3; D gene: -; J gene: TRBJ2-5
CDR3 DNA: TGTGCCACCAGTGACCCGACTAGTACTACCCCCAATGAGCAGTTCTTC; CDR3 protein: CATSDPTSTTPNEQFF; clone size: -; V gene: TRBV24-1; D gene: -; J gene: TRBJ2-1
CDR3 DNA: TGTGCCAGCAGCTTATCTGGGGGGACTGGGGCCAACGTCCTGACTTTC; CDR3 protein: CASSLSGGTGANVLTF; clone size: -; V gene: TRBV7-9; D gene: -; J gene: TRBJ2-6
CDR3 DNA: TGCGCCAGCAGCCAAGATATTACAGCATCCACCGGGGAGCTGTTTTTT; CDR3 protein: CASSQDITASTGELFF; clone size: -; V gene: TRBV4-1; D gene: -; J gene: TRBJ2-2
CDR3 DNA: TGTGCCAGCAGCTTAGACGGGACTAGCGGGTCGAGGGAGCAGTTCTTC; CDR3 protein: CASSLDGTSGSREQFF; clone size: -; V gene: TRBV7-2; D gene: TRBD2; J gene: TRBJ2-1
CDR3 DNA: TGTGCCAGCAGTTTTTACCAGAACAATGAGCAGTTCTTC; CDR3 protein: CASSFYQNNEQFF; clone size: -; V gene: TRBV12-3/TRBV12-4; D gene: -; J gene: TRBJ2-1
CDR3 DNA: TGTGCCAGCAGAGAGCGACAGGGAAGTGGAAACACCATATATTTT; CDR3 protein: CASRERQGSGNTIYF; clone size: few; V gene: TRBV2; D gene: TRBD1; J gene: TRBJ1-3
CDR3 DNA: TGTGCCAGCAGTTCCTCCGCAGGAAGGGGCTACGAGCAGTACTTC; CDR3 protein: CASSSSAGRGYEQYF; clone size: -; V gene: TRBV6-6; D gene: -; J gene: TRBJ2-7
CDR3 DNA: TGTGCCAGCAGTTGGGGGGCGCAGGGCACCGGGGAGCTGTTTTTT; CDR3 protein: CASSWGAQGTGELFF; clone size: few; V gene: TRBV2; D gene: -; J gene: TRBJ2-2
CDR3 DNA: TGTGCCAGCAGTGATAGAAACAGCCGACTTTACAATGAGCAGTTCTTC; CDR3 protein: CASSDRNSRLYNEQFF; clone size: -; V gene: TRBV25-1; D gene: -; J gene: TRBJ2-1